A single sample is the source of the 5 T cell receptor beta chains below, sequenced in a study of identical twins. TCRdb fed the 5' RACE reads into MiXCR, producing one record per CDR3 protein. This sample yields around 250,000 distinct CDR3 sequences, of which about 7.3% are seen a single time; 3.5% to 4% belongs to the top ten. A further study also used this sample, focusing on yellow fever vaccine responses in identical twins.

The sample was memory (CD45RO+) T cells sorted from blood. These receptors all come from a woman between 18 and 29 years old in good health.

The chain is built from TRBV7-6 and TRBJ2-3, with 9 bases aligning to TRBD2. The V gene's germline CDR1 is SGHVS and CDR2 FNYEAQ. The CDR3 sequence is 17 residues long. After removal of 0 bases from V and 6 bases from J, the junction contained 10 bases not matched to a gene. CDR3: CASSLAGVAGVSDTQYF. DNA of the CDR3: TGTGCCAGCAGCTTAGCGGGGGTAGCGGGGGTTTCCGATACGCAGTATTTT.

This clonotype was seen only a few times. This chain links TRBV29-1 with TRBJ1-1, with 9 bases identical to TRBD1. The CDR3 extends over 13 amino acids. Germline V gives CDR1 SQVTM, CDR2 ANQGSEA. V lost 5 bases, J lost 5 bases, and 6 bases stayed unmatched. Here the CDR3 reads CSVYRGRGTEAFF. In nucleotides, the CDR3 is TGCAGCGTTTACAGGGGGCGCGGGACTGAAGCTTTCTTT.

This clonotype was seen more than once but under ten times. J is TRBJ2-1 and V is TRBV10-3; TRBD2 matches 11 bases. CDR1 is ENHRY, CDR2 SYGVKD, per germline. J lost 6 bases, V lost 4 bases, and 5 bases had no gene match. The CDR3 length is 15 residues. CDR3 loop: CAISGGTSGRNEQFF. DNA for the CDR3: TGTGCCATCAGTGGGGGGACTAGCGGCCGCAATGAGCAGTTCTTC.

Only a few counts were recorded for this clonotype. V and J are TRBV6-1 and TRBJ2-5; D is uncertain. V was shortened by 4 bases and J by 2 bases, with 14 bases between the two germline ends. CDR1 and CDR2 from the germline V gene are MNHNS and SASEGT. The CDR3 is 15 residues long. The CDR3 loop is CASSARLRSQETQYF. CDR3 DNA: TGTGCCAGCAGTGCCCGACTTCGTTCACAAGAGACCCAGTACTTC.

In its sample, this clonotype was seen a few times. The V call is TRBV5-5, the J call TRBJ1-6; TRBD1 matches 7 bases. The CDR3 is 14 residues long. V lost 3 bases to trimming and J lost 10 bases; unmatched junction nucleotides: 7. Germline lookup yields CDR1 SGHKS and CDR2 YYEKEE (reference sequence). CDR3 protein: CASSSGTAASPLHF. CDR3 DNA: TGTGCCAGCAGCTCCGGGACAGCGGCATCACCCCTCCACTTT.